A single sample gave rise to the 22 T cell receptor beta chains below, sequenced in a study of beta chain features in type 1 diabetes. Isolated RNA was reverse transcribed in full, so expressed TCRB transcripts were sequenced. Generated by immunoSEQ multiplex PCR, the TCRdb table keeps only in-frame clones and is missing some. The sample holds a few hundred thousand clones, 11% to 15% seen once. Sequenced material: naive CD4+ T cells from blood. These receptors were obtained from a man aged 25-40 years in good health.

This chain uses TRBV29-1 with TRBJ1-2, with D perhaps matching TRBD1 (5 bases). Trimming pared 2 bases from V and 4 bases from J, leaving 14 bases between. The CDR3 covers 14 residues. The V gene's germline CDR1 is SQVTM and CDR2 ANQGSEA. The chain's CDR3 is CSVESGSMGYGYTF. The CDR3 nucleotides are TGCAGCGTTGAATCAGGGTCCATGGGCTATGGCTACACCTTC.

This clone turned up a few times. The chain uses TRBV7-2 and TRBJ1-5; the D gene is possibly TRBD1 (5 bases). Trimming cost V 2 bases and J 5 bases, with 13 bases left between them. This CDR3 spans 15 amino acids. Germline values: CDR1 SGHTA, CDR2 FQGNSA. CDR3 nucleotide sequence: TGTGCCAGCAGCTTAAGGGGAGGGCCTCATCAGCCCCAGCATTTT. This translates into CASSLRGGPHQPQHF.

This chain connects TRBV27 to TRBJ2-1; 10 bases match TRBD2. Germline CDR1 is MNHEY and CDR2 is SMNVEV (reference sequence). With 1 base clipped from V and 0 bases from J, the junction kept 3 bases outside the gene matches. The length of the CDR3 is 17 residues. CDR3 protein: CASSLFSSGSSYNEQFF. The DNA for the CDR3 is TGTGCCAGCAGTTTATTTTCTAGCGGGAGCTCCTACAATGAGCAGTTCTTC.

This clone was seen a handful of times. The CDR3 reads CASSGSATDTQYF. CDR3 nucleotide sequence: TGTGCCAGTAGCGGGTCAGCCACAGATACGCAGTATTTT. The chain couples TRBV19 to TRBJ2-3; D gene uncertain. V lost 6 bases to trimming and J lost 2 bases, with 9 bases between them. CDR1 is LNHDA and CDR2 is SQIVND in the germline V gene (reference sequence). The length of the CDR3 is 13 residues.

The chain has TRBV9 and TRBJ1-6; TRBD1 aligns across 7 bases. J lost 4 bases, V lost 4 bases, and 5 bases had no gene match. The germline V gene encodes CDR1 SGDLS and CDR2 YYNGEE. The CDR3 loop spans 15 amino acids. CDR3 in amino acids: CASSPLDRYNSPLHF. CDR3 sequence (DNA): TGTGCCAGCAGCCCCCTGGACAGGTATAATTCACCCCTCCACTTT.

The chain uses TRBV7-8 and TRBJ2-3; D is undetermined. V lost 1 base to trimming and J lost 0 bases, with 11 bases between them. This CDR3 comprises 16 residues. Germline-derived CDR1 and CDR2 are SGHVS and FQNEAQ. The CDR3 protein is CASSLVAVSSTDTQYF. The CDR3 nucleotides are TGTGCCAGCAGCTTAGTGGCAGTCTCTAGCACAGATACGCAGTATTTT. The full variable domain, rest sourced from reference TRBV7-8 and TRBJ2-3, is GAGVSQSPRYKVAKRGQDVALRCDPISGHVSLFWYQQALGQGPEFLTYFQNEAQLDKSGLPSDRFFAERPEGSVSTLKIQRTQQEDSAVYLCASSLVAVSSTDTQYFGPGTRLTVL.

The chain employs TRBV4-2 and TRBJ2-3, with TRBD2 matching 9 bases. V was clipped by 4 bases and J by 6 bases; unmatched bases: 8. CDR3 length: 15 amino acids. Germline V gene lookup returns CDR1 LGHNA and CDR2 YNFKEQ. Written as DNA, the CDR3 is TGTGCCAGCAGCCGAGAGCGGGGGGACCGGGATACGCAGTATTTT. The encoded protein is CASSRERGDRDTQYF.

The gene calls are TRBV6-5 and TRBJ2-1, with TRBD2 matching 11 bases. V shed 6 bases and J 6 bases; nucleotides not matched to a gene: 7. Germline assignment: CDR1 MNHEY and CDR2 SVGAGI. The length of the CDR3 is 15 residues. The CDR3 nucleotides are TGTGCCAGCAGGTACAGACTAGCGGGGAGCAATGAGCAGTTCTTC. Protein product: CASRYRLAGSNEQFF.

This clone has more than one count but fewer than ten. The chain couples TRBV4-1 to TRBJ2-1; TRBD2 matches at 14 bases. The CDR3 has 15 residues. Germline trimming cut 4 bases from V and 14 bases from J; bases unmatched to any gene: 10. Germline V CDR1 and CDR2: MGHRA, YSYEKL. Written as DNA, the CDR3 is TGCGCCAGCAGCCCGTCGGGACTAGCGGGAGTGGCGGAGTTCTTC. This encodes CASSPSGLAGVAEFF.

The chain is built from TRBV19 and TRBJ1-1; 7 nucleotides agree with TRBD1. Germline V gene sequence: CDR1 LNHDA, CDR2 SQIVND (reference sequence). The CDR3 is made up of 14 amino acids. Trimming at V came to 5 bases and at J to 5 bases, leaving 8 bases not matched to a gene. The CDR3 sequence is CASSDDRERTEAFF. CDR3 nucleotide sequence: TGTGCCAGTAGTGACGACAGGGAGCGGACTGAAGCTTTCTTT. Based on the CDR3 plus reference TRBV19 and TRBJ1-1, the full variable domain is DGGITQSPKYLFRKEGQNVTLSCEQNLNHDAMYWYRQDPGQGLRLIYYSQIVNDFQKGDIAEGYSVSREKKESFPLTVTSAQKNPTAFYLCASSDDRERTEAFFGQGTRLTVV.

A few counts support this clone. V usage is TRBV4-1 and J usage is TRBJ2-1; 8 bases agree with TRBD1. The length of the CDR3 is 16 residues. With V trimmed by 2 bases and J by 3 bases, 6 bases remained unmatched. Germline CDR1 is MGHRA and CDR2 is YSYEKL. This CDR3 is CASSQQWTGNYNEQFF. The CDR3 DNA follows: TGCGCCAGCAGCCAACAATGGACAGGGAACTACAATGAGCAGTTCTTC.

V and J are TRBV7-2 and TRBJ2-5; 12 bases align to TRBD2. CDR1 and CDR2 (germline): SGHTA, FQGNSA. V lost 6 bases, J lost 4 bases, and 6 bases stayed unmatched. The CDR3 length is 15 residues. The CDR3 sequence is CASRRLAGAGETQYF. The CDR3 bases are TGTGCCAGCAGACGACTAGCGGGGGCGGGAGAGACCCAGTACTTC.

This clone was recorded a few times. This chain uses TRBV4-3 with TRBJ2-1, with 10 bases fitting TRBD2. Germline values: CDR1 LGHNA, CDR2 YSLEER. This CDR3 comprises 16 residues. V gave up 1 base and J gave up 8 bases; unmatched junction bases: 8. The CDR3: CASSQAGTSVFHEQFF. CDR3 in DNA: TGCGCCAGCAGCCAAGCGGGGACTAGCGTGTTCCATGAGCAGTTCTTC.

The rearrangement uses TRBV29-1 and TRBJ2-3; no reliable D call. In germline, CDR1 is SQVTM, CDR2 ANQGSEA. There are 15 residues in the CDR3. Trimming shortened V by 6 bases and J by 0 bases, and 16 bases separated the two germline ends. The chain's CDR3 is CSVRSRRASTDTQYF. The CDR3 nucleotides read TGCAGCGTGAGATCAAGACGGGCCAGCACAGATACGCAGTATTTT.

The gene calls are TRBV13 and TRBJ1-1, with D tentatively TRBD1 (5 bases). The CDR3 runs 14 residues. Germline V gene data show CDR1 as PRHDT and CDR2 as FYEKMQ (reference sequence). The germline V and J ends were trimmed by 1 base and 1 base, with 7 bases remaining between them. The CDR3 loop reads CASSLDQGNTEAFF. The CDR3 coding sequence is TGTGCCAGCAGCTTAGATCAGGGGAACACTGAAGCTTTCTTT.

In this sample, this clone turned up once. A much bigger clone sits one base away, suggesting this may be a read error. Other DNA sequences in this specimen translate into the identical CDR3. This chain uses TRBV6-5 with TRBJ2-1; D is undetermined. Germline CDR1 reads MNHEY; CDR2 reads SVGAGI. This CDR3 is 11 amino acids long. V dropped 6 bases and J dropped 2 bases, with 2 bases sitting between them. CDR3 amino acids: CASRTYNEQFF. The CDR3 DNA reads TGTGCCAGCAGGACCTACAATGAGCAGTTCTTC.

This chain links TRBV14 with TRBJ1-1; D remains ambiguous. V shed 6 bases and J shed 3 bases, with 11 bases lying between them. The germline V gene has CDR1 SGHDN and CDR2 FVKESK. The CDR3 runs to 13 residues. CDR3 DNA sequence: TGTGCCAGCAGGGAAGGGTTGGACACTGAAGCTTTCTTT. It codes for CASREGLDTEAFF. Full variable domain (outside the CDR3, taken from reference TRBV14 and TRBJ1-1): EAGVTQFPSHSVIEKGQTVTLRCDPISGHDNLYWYRRVMGKEIKFLLHFVKESKQDESGMPNNRFLAERTGGTYSTLKVQPAELEDSGVYFCASREGLDTEAFFGQGTRLTVV.

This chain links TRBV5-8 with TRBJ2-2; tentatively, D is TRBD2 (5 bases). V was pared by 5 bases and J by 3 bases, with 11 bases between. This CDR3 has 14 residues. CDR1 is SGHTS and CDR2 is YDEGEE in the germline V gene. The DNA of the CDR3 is TGTGCCAGCAGAGGTCGGCGGGACACCGGGGAGCTGTTTTTT. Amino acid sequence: CASRGRRDTGELFF. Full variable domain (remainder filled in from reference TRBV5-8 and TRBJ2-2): EAGVTQSPTHLIKTRGQQATLRCSPISGHTSVYWYQQALGLGLQFLLWYDEGEERNRGNFPPRFSGRQFPNYSSELNVNALELEDSALYLCASRGRRDTGELFFGEGSRLTVL.

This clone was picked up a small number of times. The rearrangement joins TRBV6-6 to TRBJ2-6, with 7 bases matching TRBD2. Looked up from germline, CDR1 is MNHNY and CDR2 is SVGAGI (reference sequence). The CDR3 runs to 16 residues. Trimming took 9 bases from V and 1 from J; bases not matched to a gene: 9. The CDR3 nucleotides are TGTGCCAGTGGGAGGGATACCCATTCTGGGGCCAACGTCCTGACTTTC. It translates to CASGRDTHSGANVLTF.

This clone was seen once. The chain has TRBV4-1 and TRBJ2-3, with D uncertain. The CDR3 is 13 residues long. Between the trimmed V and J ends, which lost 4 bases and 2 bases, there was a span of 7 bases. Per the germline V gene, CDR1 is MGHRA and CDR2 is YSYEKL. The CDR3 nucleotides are TGCGCCAGCAGCCCAGACATCACAGATACGCAGTATTTT. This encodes CASSPDITDTQYF.

In DNA, the CDR3 is TGTGCCAGCAGTCCCCAATTGGCTGGGGCCAACGTCCTGACTTTC. Translated, it gives CASSPQLAGANVLTF. The rearrangement uses TRBV25-1 and TRBJ2-6; D ambiguous. The V gene's germline CDR1 is MGHDK and CDR2 SYGVNS. This CDR3 has 15 amino acids. V was cut by 5 bases and J by 2 bases, with 10 bases left in between.

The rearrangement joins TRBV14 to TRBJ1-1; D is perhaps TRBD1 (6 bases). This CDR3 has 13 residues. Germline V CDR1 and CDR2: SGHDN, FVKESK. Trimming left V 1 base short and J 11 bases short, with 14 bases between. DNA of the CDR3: TGTGCCAGCAGCCAAGGAGTGGGGGCGATGGCTTTCTTT. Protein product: CASSQGVGAMAFF.